Following are 28 T cell receptor beta chains from one sample sequenced in a study of blood T cells in healthy people across ages. Together with a sample-barcoded 5' primer, a J-beta primer mix was included in a second PCR lasting roughly 6 to 12 cycles. TCRdb independently ran MiXCR on the 5' RACE reads; one entry per CDR3 protein. The sample holds 730,000 or so distinct CDR3 sequences, around 46% seen once. Sequences were obtained from blood. All receptors come from a woman aged 60-70 years in good health.

This clonotype occurred many times. V and J are TRBV4-2 and TRBJ2-7; D perhaps matches TRBD1 (6 bases). Trimming stripped 0 bases from V and 2 bases from J, with 14 bases between. In germline, CDR1 is LGHNA, CDR2 YNFKEQ. The CDR3 is made up of 16 amino acids. CDR3 sequence reads: CASSQENTGPTYEQYF. The CDR3 DNA reads as TGTGCCAGCAGCCAAGAAAACACAGGGCCCACCTACGAGCAGTACTTC.

The rearrangement uses TRBV6-2 or TRBV6-3 and TRBJ2-6; 8 bases agree with TRBD2. CDR1 is MNHEY, CDR2 SVGEGT, per germline. The J segment lost 1 base and the V segment lost 8 bases, leaving 4 bases of the junction unmatched. The CDR3 covers 15 residues. For the CDR3, the DNA is TGTGCCAGCCTAGCGGGCCATTCTGGGGCCAACGTCCTGACTTTC. Translation: CASLAGHSGANVLTF.

The V gene is TRBV18, the J gene TRBJ2-7; a weak D match, TRBD1 (5 bases). The DNA end lines up better with TRBJ2-5; the J call may be wrong. The CDR3 covers 18 residues. The germline V gene has CDR1 KGHSH and CDR2 LQKENI. The CDR3 region is CASSPPHSPHQGMGTQYF. Written as DNA, the CDR3 is TGTGCCAGCTCACCACCTCATAGCCCCCATCAGGGAATGGGGACCCAGTACTTC.

The chain carries TRBV7-2 and TRBJ2-5, with D tentatively TRBD1 (6 bases). The CDR3 contains 15 residues. Germline values: CDR1 SGHTA, CDR2 FQGNSA. Trimming left V 4 bases short and J 2 bases short, with 14 bases between. The CDR3 sequence is CASSSALDRQETQYF. CDR3 coding DNA: TGTGCCAGCAGCTCAGCTCTGGACAGACAAGAGACCCAGTACTTC.

Remarks on this clonotype: One end of the junction does not line up with germline, which may come from a read error. This chain links TRBV6-2 or TRBV6-3 with TRBJ2-6; tentatively, D is TRBD1 (6 bases). The CDR3 contains 16 residues. The germline V gene has CDR1 MNHEY and CDR2 SVGEGT. CDR3 nucleotide sequence: TGTGCCAGCAGGGCTGTGCAGGGGTCTGGGGCCAACGTCCCGACTTTC. Encoded protein: CASRAVQGSGANVPTF.

The table lists this clonotype with a few counts. The rearrangement links TRBV20-1 to TRBJ2-7, with a possible D match to TRBD1 (6 bases). Deletions cut 5 bases from V and 2 bases from J, with 10 bases between. The CDR3 contains 12 residues. Germline CDR1 DFQATT, CDR2 SNEGSKA (reference sequence). CDR3 loop: CSAGDNPYEQYF. The DNA for the CDR3 is TGCAGTGCTGGGGACAACCCCTACGAGCAGTACTTC.

The chain combines TRBV18 with TRBJ2-3, with a weak D call TRBD2 (6 bases). V was clipped by 3 bases and J by 1 base, with 20 bases between them. CDR1 is KGHSH and CDR2 is LQKENI in the germline V gene. The CDR3 length is 18 residues. The CDR3 reads CASSPARGGRPRTDTQYF. The CDR3 DNA follows: TGTGCCAGCTCACCCGCACGGGGAGGACGGCCGCGCACAGATACGCAGTATTTT.

The V and J genes are TRBV12-3 or TRBV12-4 and TRBJ2-4; 7 positions agree with TRBD2. The CDR3 contains 15 residues. J lost 3 bases, V lost 6 bases, and 8 bases had no gene match. CDR3 DNA sequence: TGTGCCAGCAGCGGTAGGGAGGGTGTCAAAAACATTCAGTACTTC. Its translation: CASSGREGVKNIQYF.

The chain is built from TRBV11-3 and TRBJ2-3, with D possibly TRBD1 on 5 matching bases. Trimming stripped 2 bases from V and 6 bases from J, with 12 bases between. CDR1 and CDR2 from the germline V gene are SGHNT and YENEEA. The CDR3 length is 14 residues. CDR3: CASSLWGTSDTQYF. DNA for the CDR3: TGTGCCAGCAGCTTATGGGGCACCTCGGATACGCAGTATTTT.

This chain connects TRBV6-2 or TRBV6-3 to TRBJ1-1; D may be TRBD1 (6 bases). Germline V lookup: CDR1 MNHEY, CDR2 SVGEGT. The ends were cut back, 6 bases at V and 0 bases at J, with 11 bases in the middle. The CDR3 contains 14 residues. The CDR3 DNA follows: TGTGCCAGCAGCTGGAGGGGGATGAACACTGAAGCTTTCTTT. Translation: CASSWRGMNTEAFF.

The J gene is TRBJ2-7, the V gene TRBV6-2 or TRBV6-3; TRBD2 aligns across 15 bases. From germline, CDR1 is MNHEY and CDR2 SVGEGT. The CDR3 runs 17 residues. Trimming took 5 bases from V and 7 from J; bases not matched to a gene: 12. CDR3: CASSRGTSGRRYNEQYF. The CDR3 bases are TGTGCCAGCAGTCGAGGGACTAGCGGGAGGCGATACAATGAGCAGTACTTC.

The V and J genes are TRBV3-1 and TRBJ2-3; a weak D match, TRBD2 (6 bases). Looked up from germline, CDR1 is LGHDT and CDR2 is YNNKEL (reference sequence). This CDR3 comprises 16 residues. V was trimmed by 1 base and J by 3 bases, leaving 14 bases between them. The CDR3 loop is CASSQGGVGYTDTQYF. CDR3 sequence (DNA): TGTGCCAGCAGCCAAGGGGGGGTCGGGTATACAGATACGCAGTATTTT.

This clonotype was detected only a few times. The rearrangement links TRBV5-1 to TRBJ2-7; D ambiguous. The CDR3 runs to 15 residues. Germline assignment: CDR1 SGHRS and CDR2 YFSETQ. Deletions cut 0 bases from V and 3 bases from J, with 13 bases between. CDR3 region: CASSLGAAKDYEQYF. CDR3 DNA sequence: TGCGCCAGCAGCTTGGGAGCAGCGAAGGACTACGAGCAGTACTTC. The whole variable domain, remainder taken from reference TRBV5-1 and TRBJ2-7, is KAGVTQTPRYLIKTRGQQVTLSCSPISGHRSVSWYQQTPGQGLQFLFEYFSETQRNKGNFPGRFSGRQFSNSRSEMNVSTLELGDSALYLCASSLGAAKDYEQYFGPGTRLTVT.

This chain connects TRBV18 to TRBJ2-7, with no clear D. The end of the DNA fits TRBJ2-5 better, so the J call may be wrong. CDR1 is KGHSH and CDR2 is LQKENI in the germline V gene. The CDR3 contains 13 residues. DNA for the CDR3: TGTGCCAGCTCACCTGCTAGTCGGGAGACCCAGTACTTC. As protein: CASSPASRETQYF.

This clonotype was observed a few times. The V gene is TRBV2, the J gene TRBJ2-3, with 12 positions matching TRBD2. This CDR3 spans 16 amino acids. J was trimmed by 2 bases and V by 6 bases; bases with no gene match: 6. Germline-derived CDR1 and CDR2 are SNHLY and FYNNEI. The CDR3 loop is CASSLTSGGPTDTQYF. The CDR3 coding sequence is TGTGCCAGCAGCCTAACTAGCGGGGGGCCCACAGATACGCAGTATTTT.

This clonotype was recorded a few times. The chain is built from TRBV28 and TRBJ2-1; a weak D match, TRBD1 (5 bases). V dropped 4 bases and J dropped 8 bases, with 12 bases sitting between them. The CDR3 extends over 13 amino acids. Germline CDR1 is MDHEN and CDR2 is SYDVKM. The CDR3 DNA reads as TGTGCCAGCAGTTCCTCCTGGGGCTATGAGCAGTTCTTC. Translating gives CASSSSWGYEQFF.

The chain couples TRBV7-9 to TRBJ1-1; D is uncertain. Trimming left V 2 bases short and J 7 bases short, with 11 bases between. CDR3 size: 13 residues. From germline, CDR1 is SEHNR and CDR2 FQNEAQ (reference sequence). CDR3 loop: CASSLWDEGEAFF. CDR3 nucleotides: TGTGCCAGCAGCTTATGGGATGAGGGTGAAGCTTTCTTT.

This clonotype was counted a few times. This CDR3 is CASSQDGTSADTQYF. The CDR3, as DNA: TGTGCCAGCAGCCAAGACGGGACTAGCGCAGATACGCAGTATTTT. The chain has TRBV4-2 and TRBJ2-3; 10 bases are shared with TRBD2. J lost 4 bases, V lost 0 bases, and 1 base had no gene match. There are 15 residues in the CDR3. CDR1 and CDR2 from the germline V gene are LGHNA and YNFKEQ.

This chain joins TRBV2 and TRBJ1-2; D not resolved. Trimming shortened V by 4 bases and J by 7 bases, and 16 bases separated the two germline ends. CDR1 and CDR2 from the germline V gene are SNHLY and FYNNEI. The CDR3 is 14 amino acids. DNA of the CDR3: TGTGCCAGCAGTGGGGTCCTTCAGTGGGCTGGCTACACCTTC. Its protein product is CASSGVLQWAGYTF.

This clonotype showed up many times. This chain links TRBV7-2 with TRBJ2-7; D possibly uses TRBD1 or TRBD2 (5 bases each). The V gene's germline CDR1 is SGHTA and CDR2 FQGNSA. Trimming cost V 5 bases and J 2 bases, with 16 bases left between them. The CDR3 has 15 residues. CDR3: CASSPVTGAAYEQYF. Here the CDR3 DNA reads TGTGCCAGCAGCCCGGTGACCGGGGCCGCCTACGAGCAGTACTTC.

Turning to this clonotype: Just one base apart from a much larger clone, this may be a read error. This chain connects TRBV3-1 to TRBJ1-1; TRBD1 might be the D (5 bases). V lost 2 bases and J lost 3, with 7 bases in between. The CDR3 has 13 amino acids. The germline CDR1 and CDR2 sequences are LGHDT and YNNKEL (reference sequence). This chain's CDR3 is CASSQQGDTEAFF. Here the CDR3 DNA reads TGTGCCAGCAGCCAACAGGGAGACACTGAAGCTTTCTTT.

This chain links TRBV4-3 with TRBJ2-7, with TRBD2 as a possible D gene (5 bases). The J call is doubtful: the DNA matches TRBJ2-5 better. The germline CDR1 and CDR2 sequences are LGHNA and YSLEER. This CDR3 has 16 residues. DNA for the CDR3: TGCGCCAGCAGCCAAGATCAAGGCACAACGGGGGAGACCCAGTACTTC. Its protein product is CASSQDQGTTGETQYF.

The chain joins TRBV20-1 to TRBJ2-5; 8 nucleotides match TRBD1. This CDR3 comprises 17 residues. CDR1 and CDR2 (germline): DFQATT, SNEGSKA (reference sequence). With 0 bases clipped from V and 3 bases from J, the junction kept 12 bases outside the gene matches. The CDR3 protein is CSARDFYGTGPKETQYF. Here the CDR3 DNA reads TGCAGTGCTAGAGATTTTTACGGGACAGGACCTAAAGAGACCCAGTACTTC.

This clonotype was seen more than once but under ten times. V and J are TRBV27 and TRBJ2-1; TRBD2 aligns across 11 bases. The germline CDR1 and CDR2 sequences are MNHEY and SMNVEV (reference sequence). V trimming: 6 bases; J trimming: 1 base; junction bases outside the gene matches: 17. The CDR3 has 20 amino acids. CDR3 protein: CASSLKGSTLAGVSYNEQFF. In nucleotides, the CDR3 is TGTGCCAGCAGCCTTAAGGGGAGTACACTAGCGGGGGTTTCCTACAATGAGCAGTTCTTC.

The rearrangement uses TRBV20-1 and TRBJ2-3; 7 nucleotides align to TRBD1. The length of the CDR3 is 16 residues. Trimming removed 2 bases from V and 0 bases from J; junction bases left unmatched: 8. Germline CDR1 DFQATT, CDR2 SNEGSKA (reference sequence). CDR3 region: CSARFPGQKSTDTQYF. The DNA of the CDR3 is TGCAGTGCTAGATTTCCGGGACAGAAAAGCACAGATACGCAGTATTTT.

This rearrangement joins TRBV6-2 or TRBV6-3 to TRBJ2-3, with 8 positions matching TRBD2. The length of the CDR3 is 15 residues. The junction had 3 bases not matched to a gene; V was cut back by 2 bases and J by 2 bases. CDR1 and CDR2 from the germline V gene are MNHEY and SVGEGT. CDR3 DNA: TGTGCCAGCAGTTACGGCGGGGGGATCACAGATACGCAGTATTTT. Translating gives CASSYGGGITDTQYF.

The rearrangement links TRBV7-2 to TRBJ2-7; no definite D call. V was trimmed by 4 bases and J by 4 bases, leaving 8 bases between them. CDR3 size: 12 residues. The germline V gene has CDR1 SGHTA and CDR2 FQGNSA. This CDR3 is CASSSPPYEQYF. The CDR3 bases are TGTGCCAGCAGCTCCCCTCCATACGAGCAGTACTTC.

The V and J genes are TRBV5-1 and TRBJ2-6, with D perhaps TRBD1 or TRBD2 (5 bases each). The V end lost 4 bases, the J end lost 0 bases, and 11 bases lay between the germline ends. The CDR3 covers 16 residues. CDR1 is SGHRS and CDR2 is YFSETQ in the germline V gene. CDR3 DNA: TGCGCCAGCAGCGGGCCGGGGACCTCTGGGGCCAACGTCCTGACTTTC. Amino acid sequence: CASSGPGTSGANVLTF.